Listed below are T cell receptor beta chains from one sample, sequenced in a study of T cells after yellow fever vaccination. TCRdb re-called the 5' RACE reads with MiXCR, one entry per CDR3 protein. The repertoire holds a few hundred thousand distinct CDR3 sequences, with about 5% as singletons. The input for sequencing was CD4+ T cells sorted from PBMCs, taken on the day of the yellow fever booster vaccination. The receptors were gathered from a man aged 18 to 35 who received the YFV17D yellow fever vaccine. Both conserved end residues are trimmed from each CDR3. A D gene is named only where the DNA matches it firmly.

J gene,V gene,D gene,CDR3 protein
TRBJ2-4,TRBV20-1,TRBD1,SAIQSVSGTGAIIQY
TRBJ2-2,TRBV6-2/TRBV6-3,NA,ASSPRPHKTNTGELF
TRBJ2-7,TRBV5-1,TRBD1,ASSPGTEYLGLEQY
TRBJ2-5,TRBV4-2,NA,ASSQDQLGRMETQY
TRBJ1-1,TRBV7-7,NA,ASSFKGGFTEAF
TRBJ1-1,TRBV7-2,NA,ASSLDSGAEAF
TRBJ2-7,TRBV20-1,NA,SARDNRPYEQY
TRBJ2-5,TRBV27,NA,ASRQPPRETQY
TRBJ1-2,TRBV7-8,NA,ASTQGTHGYGYT
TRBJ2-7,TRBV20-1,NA,SARVESSYEQY
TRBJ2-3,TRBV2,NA,ASSYRVPDTQY
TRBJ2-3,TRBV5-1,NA,ASSRGPSGTDTQY
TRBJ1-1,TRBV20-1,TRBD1,SARGTGLSQAF
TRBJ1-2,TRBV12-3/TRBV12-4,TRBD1,ASSLGTGEGYT
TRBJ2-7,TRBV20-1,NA,SAPSGSTYEQY
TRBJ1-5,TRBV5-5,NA,ASSLASLEPQH
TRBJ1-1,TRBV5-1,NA,ASSVSEAGVAF
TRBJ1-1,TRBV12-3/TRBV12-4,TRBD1,ASSTPGQATLNTEAF
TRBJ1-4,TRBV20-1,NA,SARLTRTGESEKLF
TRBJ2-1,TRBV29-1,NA,SVPGLPSDGQF
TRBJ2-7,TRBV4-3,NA,ASSQGRQYSYEQY
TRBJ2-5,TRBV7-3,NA,ASSLGGANQETQY
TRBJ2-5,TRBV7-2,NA,ASRSGETQY
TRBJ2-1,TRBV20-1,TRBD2,SAPPGGKSYNEQF
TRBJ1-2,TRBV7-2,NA,ASSKNYGYT
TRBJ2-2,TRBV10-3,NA,AINQGTGELF
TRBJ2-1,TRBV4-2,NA,ASSQDEEGGPIYNEQF
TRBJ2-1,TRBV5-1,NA,ASSPLGRSSYNEQF
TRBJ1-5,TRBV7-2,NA,ASSLGGSVQPQH
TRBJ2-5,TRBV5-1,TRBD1,ASSYGTGDVETQY
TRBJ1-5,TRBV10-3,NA,AISARESNQPQH
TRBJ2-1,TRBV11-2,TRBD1,ASSPTGTGINEQF
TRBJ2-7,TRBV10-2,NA,ASRSIESSYEQY
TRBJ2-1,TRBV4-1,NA,ASSQSSYTYNEQF
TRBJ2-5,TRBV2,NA,ASSGAGQWGETQY
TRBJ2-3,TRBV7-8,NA,ASSKGVTRRDTQY
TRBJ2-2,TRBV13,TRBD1,ASSFYSGGADTGELF
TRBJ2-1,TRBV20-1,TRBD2,SAARLAGARDAEQF
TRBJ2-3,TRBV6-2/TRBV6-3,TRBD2,AAGLAGVYTQY
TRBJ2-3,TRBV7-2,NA,ATAWGRGGGVTQY
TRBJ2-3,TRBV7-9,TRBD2,ASSYPGLAGADTQY
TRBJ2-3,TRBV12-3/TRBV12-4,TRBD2,ASSLGGGAPDTQY
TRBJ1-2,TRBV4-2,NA,ASSQPGLYGYT
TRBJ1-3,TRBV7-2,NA,ASSSQIPGAGNTIY
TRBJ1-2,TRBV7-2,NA,ASSFRGRQYGYT
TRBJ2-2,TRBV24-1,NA,ATSDPSGSGGELF
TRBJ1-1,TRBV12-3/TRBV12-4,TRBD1,ASSWGQANTEAF
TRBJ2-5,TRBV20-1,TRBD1,SARAGTGRETQY
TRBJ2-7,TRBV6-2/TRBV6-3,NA,ASTGQRDYYEQY
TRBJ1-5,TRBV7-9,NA,ASSMTDNQPQH
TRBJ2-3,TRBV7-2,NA,ASSLWVSSTDTQY